A single sample gave rise to the 4 T cell receptor beta chains below, sequenced in a study of cytomegalovirus exposure and HLA in healthy donors. PCR employed 60 Vbeta and 13 Jbeta primers. Method: immunoSEQ multiplex PCR; TCRdb's copy keeps in-frame clones and lacks some. The sample records over 120,000 clones, about 80% being singletons. The sequenced sample consisted of PBMCs. These receptors were obtained from a man between 25 and 39 years old in good health and CMV-seropositive.

This rearrangement joins TRBV7-2 to TRBJ2-7; TRBD2 matches at 10 bases. J lost 1 base, V lost 4 bases, and 4 bases had no gene match. This CDR3 is 15 amino acids long. Germline assignment: CDR1 SGHTA and CDR2 FQGNSA. The CDR3 sequence is CASSSGLADSYEQYF. The CDR3 bases are TGTGCCAGCAGCTCCGGACTAGCGGATTCCTACGAGCAGTACTTC.

CDR3 bases: TGTGCCAGCAGTTTGGGCAGGGTCATGGTGGAGCAGTACTTC. Its protein product is CASSLGRVMVEQYF. V is TRBV28 and J is TRBJ2-7; D is perhaps TRBD1 (5 bases). The V end lost 3 bases, the J end lost 7 bases, and 16 bases lay between the germline ends. Germline lookup yields CDR1 MDHEN and CDR2 SYDVKM. The CDR3 is 14 residues long.

The rearrangement uses TRBV7-9 and TRBJ2-1; 8 bases are shared with TRBD1. The germline CDR1 and CDR2 sequences are SEHNR and FQNEAQ (reference sequence). The CDR3 contains 14 residues. V lost 6 bases, J lost 8 bases, and 9 bases stayed unmatched. This CDR3 is CASRKPTGGYEQFF. CDR3 nucleotide sequence: TGTGCCAGCAGGAAACCTACAGGGGGGTATGAGCAGTTCTTC.

V and J are TRBV28 and TRBJ2-3; TRBD2 agrees at 10 bases. The CDR3 is 19 amino acids. Germline lookup yields CDR1 MDHEN and CDR2 SYDVKM. J was trimmed by 1 base and V by 8 bases; bases with no gene match: 18. The CDR3 DNA is TGTGCCAGCCAGGGGACTATGGGACTAGCGCCCCGGGGCACAGATACGCAGTATTTT. Residues: CASQGTMGLAPRGTDTQYF.